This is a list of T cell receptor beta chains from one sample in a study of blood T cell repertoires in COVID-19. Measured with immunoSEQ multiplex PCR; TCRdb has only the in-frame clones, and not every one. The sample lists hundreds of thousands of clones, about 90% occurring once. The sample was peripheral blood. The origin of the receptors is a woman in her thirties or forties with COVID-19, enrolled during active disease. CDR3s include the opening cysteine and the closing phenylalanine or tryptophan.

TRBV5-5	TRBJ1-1	CASSADRAAFF
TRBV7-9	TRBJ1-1	CASSLEAGITEAFF
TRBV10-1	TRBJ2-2	CASREGQGAMCTGELFF
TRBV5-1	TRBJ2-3	CASSARLAGVTDTQYF
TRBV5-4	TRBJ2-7	CASSLTGTDYEQYF
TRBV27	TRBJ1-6	CASSLGQVGSPLHF
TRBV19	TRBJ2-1	CASNPGTSKWEQFF
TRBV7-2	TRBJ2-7	CASSPGLAGNAEQYF
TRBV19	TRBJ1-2	CASHFRRDRHQYGYTF
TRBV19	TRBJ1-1	CASNGGLANTEAFF
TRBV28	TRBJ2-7	CASSSYIGGLAGGPLYEQYF
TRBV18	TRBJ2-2	CASSPVQGERTGELFF
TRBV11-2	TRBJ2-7	CASSLLALYEQYF
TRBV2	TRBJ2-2	CASSSDRRGELFF
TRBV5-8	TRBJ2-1	CASSLKGQGANEQFF
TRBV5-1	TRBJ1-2	CASSTEARGANGYTF
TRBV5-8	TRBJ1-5	CASSYWTGGSNQPQHF
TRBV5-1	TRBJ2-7	CASSFTGDEQYF
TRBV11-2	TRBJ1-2	CASSLALTSSSGGYTF
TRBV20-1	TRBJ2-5	CSASSEVKETQYF
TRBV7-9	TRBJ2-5	CASSRQDRGQETQYF
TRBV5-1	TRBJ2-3	CASSFGGNTDTQYF
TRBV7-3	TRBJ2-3	CASSLRPSTDTQYF
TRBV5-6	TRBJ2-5	CASSLDRTLVETQYF
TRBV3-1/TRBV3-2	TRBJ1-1	CASSLGGSGTEAFF
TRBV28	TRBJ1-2	CASTLTGDGYTF
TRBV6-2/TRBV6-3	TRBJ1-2	CASSYETGYGYTF
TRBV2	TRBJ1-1	CASVNRLPGTAFTEAFF
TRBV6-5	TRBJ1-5	CASSPRQGYQPQHF
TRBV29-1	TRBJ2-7	CSVRGLASEQYF
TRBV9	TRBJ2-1	CASSVVAGYNEQFF
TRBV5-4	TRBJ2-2	CASSLLGGGTGELFF
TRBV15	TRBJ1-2	CATSGRRGNGYTF
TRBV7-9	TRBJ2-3	CASGHPTSGSPDTQYF
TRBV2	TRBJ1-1	CASESSRDRAWKTEAFF
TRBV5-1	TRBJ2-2	CASSLSPGITGELFF
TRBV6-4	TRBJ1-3	CASSQTRQGPRSGNTIYF
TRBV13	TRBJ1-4	CASSTIGPSNEKLFF
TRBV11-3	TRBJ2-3	CASGSGRAPDTQYF